This T cell receptor (beta chain) was retrieved from a study of blood T cell repertoires in COVID-19. Study in general: PBMCs, B-cell-depleted T cells, or T cells were the source of the cDNA or gDNA that made up the material.

This clone appeared once. Method: immunoSEQ multiplex PCR; TCRdb's copy keeps in-frame clones and lacks some. Of tens of thousands of clones listed, around four fifths are singletons. Trimming pared 1 base from V and 10 bases from J, leaving 16 bases between. Germline-derived CDR1 and CDR2 are LGHDT and YNNKEL (reference sequence). The CDR3 length is 14 residues. This chain uses TRBV3-1 (or the pseudogene TRBV3-2) with TRBJ1-1; D call uncertain. Sample: peripheral blood. The receptor comes from a human donor in a cohort sampled during active COVID-19. The CDR3 DNA follows: TGTGCCAGCAGCCAAGCGGGGTCAGGTGCCGGAGCTTTCTTT. It yields the protein CASSQAGSGAGAFF.